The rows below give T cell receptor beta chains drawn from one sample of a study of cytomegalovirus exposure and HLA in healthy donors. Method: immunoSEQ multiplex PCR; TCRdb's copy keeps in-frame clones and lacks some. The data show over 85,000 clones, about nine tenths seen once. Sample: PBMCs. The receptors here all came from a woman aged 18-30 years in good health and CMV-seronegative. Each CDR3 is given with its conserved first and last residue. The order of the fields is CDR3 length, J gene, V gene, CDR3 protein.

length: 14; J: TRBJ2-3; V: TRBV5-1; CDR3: CASYNSGRVDTQYF
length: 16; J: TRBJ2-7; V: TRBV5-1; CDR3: CASSLATWTGSNEQYF
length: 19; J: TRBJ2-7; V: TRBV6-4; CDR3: CASSDRVGTSGVSSYEQYF
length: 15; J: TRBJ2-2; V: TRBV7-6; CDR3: CASSTRQGNTGELFF
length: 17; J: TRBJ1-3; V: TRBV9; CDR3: CASSVVGTGSSGNTIYF
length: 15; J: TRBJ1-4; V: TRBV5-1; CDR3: CASSLNPTRGEKLFF
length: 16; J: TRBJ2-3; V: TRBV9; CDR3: CASSPLGQGSSGTQYF
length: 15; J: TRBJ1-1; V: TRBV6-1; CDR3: CASNPVVSVNTEAFF
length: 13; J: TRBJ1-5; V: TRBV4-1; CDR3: CASSQGGNQPQHF
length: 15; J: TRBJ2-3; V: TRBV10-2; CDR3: CASSEGAGGRDTQYF
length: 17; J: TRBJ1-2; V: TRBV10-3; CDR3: CATKPGQGKYGDYGYTF
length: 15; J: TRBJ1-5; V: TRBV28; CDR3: CASSLAVRLNQPQHF
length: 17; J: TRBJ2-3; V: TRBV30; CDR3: CAWSASTSGGGTDTQYF
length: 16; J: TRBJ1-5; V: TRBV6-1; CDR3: CASSATPGQGRRPQHF
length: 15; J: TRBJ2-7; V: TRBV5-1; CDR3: CASSPGLAGDGEQYF
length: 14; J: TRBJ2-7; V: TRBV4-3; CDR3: CASSPTEVPYEQYF
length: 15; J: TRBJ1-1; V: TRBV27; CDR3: CASRLRQLMNTEAFF
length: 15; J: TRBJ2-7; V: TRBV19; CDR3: CASSPLAGGWYEQYF